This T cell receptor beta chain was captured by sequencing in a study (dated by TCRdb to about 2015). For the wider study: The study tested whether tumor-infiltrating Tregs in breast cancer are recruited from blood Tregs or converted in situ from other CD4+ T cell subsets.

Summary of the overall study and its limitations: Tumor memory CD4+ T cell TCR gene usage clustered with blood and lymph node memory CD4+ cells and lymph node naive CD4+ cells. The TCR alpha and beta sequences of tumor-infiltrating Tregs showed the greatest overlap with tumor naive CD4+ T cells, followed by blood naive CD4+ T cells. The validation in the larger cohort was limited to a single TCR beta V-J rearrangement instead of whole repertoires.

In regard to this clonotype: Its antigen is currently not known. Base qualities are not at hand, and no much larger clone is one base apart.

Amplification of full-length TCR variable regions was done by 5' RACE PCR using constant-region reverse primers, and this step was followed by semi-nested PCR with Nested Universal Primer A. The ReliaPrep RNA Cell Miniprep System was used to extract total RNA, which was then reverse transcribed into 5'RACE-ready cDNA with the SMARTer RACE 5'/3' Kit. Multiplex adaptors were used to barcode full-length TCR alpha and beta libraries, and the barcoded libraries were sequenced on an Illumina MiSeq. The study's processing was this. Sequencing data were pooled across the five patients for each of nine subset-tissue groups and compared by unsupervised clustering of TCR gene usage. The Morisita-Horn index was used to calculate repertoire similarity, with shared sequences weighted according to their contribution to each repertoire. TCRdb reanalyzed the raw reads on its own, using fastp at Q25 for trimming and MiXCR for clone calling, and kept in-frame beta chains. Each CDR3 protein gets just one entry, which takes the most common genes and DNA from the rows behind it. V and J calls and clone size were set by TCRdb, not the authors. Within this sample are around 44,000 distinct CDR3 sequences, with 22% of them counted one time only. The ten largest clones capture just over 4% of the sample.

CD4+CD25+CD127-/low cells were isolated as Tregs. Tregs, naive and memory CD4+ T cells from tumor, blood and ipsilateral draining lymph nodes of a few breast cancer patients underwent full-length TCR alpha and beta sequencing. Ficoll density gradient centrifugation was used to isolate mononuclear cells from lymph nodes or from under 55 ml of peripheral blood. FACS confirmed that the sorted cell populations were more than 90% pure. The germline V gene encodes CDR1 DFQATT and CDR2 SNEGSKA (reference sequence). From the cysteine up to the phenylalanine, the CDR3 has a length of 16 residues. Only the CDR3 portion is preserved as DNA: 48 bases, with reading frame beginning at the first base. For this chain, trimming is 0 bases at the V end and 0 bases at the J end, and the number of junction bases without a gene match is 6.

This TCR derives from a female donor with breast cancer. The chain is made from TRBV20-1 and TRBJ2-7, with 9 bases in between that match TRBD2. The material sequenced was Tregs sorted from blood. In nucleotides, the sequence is TGCAGTGCTAGAGATCCTTTAGCGGGAGACTCCTACGAGCAGTACTTC. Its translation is CSARDPLAGDSYEQYF.